Only a few counts were recorded for the clone carrying this T cell receptor (beta chain). Its matching antigen is unknown. Under 3 months was the duration of disease in ophthalmopathy patients, who also had a Clinical Activity Score of at least 3 and a NOSPECS grade of at least 4. Exclusion criteria comprised uncontrolled infection, other autoimmune disease, pregnancy or lactation. Fresh peripheral blood, around 11 ml of it, supplied the PBMCs. The data derive from a study of T cells in Graves' hyperthyroidism and ophthalmopathy. Germline assignment: CDR1 SGHTA and CDR2 FQGNSA. The J segment lost 12 bases and the V segment lost 7 bases, leaving 19 bases of the junction unmatched. CDR3 length equals 16 residues. It was RNA transcripts that yielded the amplified TCR beta CDR3 regions. Researchers ran a first-round RT-PCR on the TCR CDR3 using the HTBI primer set. MiXCR, applied by TCRdb to the multiplex PCR reads, yields one record per CDR3 protein. This sample has about 410,000 distinct CDR3 sequences; roughly 14% occur once, and the top ten carry around 13%.

Study-level results: A 13 V-J signature model discriminated ophthalmopathy versus stable hyperthyroidism.

J is TRBJ2-1 and V is TRBV7-2; 9 positions agree with TRBD2. This clonotype originated in a man between 18 and 29 years old with Graves' ophthalmopathy. Sequences were obtained from blood. In DNA form, the CDR3 reads TGTGCCAGCACCCTAGAAGGGACTAGCCTTGGTTTCCGGCAGTTCTTC. Encoded protein: CASTLEGTSLGFRQFF.